This T cell receptor beta chain comes out of a study of cytomegalovirus exposure and HLA in healthy donors. There are 15 residues in the CDR3. V shed 5 bases and J 1 base; nucleotides not matched to a gene: 4. Germline loops: CDR1 MDHEN, CDR2 SYDVKM. Clones were read by immunoSEQ multiplex PCR, and TCRdb kept only the in-frame ones, dropping some. The top ten hold over 9% of the sample, which has approximately 160,000 clones, over 85% seen once. The sample holds one count of this clone. The origin of this receptor is a woman under 30 in good health and CMV-seropositive. Specimen: PBMCs. The V and J genes are TRBV28 and TRBJ2-7; 11 bases map to TRBD2. CDR3 bases: TGTGCCAGCAGTCCTAGCGGGAGGAGGTCCTACGAGCAGTACTTC. Residues: CASSPSGRRSYEQYF.